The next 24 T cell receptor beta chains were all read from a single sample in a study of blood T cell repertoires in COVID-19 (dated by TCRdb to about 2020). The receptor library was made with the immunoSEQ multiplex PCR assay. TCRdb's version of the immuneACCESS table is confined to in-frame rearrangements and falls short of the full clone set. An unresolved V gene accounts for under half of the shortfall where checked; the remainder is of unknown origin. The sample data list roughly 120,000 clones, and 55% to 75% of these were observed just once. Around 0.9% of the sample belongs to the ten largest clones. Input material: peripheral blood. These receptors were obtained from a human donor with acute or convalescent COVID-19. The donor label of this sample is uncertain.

The CDR3 protein is CAWSGSPGQTQYF. The CDR3 region has the DNA TGTGCCTGGAGTGGATCTCCGGGACAGACGCAGTATTTT. The V and J genes are TRBV30 and TRBJ2-3, with 7 bases identical to TRBD1. Germline-derived CDR1 and CDR2 are GTSNPN and SVGIG (reference sequence). The CDR3 covers 13 residues. The junction had 7 bases not matched to a gene; V was cut back by 1 base and J by 9 bases.

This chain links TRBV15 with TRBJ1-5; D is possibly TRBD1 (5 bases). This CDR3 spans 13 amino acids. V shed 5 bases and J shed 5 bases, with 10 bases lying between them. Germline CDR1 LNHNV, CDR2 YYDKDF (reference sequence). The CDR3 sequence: CATSGGGYQPQHF. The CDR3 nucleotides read TGTGCCACCAGCGGGGGAGGGTATCAGCCCCAGCATTTT.

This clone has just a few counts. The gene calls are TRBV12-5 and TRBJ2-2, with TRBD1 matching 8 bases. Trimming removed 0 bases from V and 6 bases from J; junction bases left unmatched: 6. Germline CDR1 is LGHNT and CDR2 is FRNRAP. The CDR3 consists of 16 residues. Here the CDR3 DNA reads TGTGCTAGTGGTTTGGTTTGGACAGGGCGAGCCGGGGAGCTGTTTTTT. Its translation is CASGLVWTGRAGELFF. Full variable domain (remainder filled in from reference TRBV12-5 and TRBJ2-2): DARVTQTPRHKVTEMGQEVTMRCQPILGHNTVFWYRQTMMQGLELLAYFRNRAPLDDSGMPKDRFSAEMPDATLATLKIQPSEPRDSAVYFCASGLVWTGRAGELFFGEGSRLTVL.

CDR3: CASSSTGIGELFF. CDR3 coding DNA: TGTGCCAGCAGCTCGACAGGGATCGGGGAGCTGTTTTTT. The chain employs TRBV7-9 and TRBJ2-2; TRBD1 matches at 7 bases. The CDR3 length is 13 residues. V trimming: 4 bases; J trimming: 7 bases; junction bases outside the gene matches: 3. Germline CDR1 SEHNR, CDR2 FQNEAQ (reference sequence).

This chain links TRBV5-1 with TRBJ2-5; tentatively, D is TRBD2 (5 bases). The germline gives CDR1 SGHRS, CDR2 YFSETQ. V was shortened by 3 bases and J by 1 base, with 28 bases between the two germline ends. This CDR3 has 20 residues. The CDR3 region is CASSSFGALFRGAFQETQYF. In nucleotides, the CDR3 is TGCGCCAGCAGCTCCTTTGGAGCCCTCTTTCGGGGAGCTTTCCAAGAGACCCAGTACTTC. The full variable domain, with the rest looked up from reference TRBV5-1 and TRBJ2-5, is KAGVTQTPRYLIKTRGQQVTLSCSPISGHRSVSWYQQTPGQGLQFLFEYFSETQRNKGNFPGRFSGRQFSNSRSEMNVSTLELGDSALYLCASSSFGALFRGAFQETQYFGPGTRLLVL.

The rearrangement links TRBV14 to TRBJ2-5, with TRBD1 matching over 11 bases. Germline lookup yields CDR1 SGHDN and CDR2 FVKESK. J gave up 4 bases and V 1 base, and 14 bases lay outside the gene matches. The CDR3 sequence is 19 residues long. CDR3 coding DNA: TGTGCCAGCAGCCAAGGTTTTTTGAGGACAGGGGGCTCGGGAGAGACCCAGTACTTC. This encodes CASSQGFLRTGGSGETQYF.

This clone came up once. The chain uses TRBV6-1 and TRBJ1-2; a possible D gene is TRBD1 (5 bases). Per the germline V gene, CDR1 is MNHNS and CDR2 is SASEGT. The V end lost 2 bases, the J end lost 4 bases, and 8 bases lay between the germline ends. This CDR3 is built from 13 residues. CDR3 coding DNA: TGTGCCAGCAGTGAAAGGACACTCTATGGCTACACCTTC. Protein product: CASSERTLYGYTF.

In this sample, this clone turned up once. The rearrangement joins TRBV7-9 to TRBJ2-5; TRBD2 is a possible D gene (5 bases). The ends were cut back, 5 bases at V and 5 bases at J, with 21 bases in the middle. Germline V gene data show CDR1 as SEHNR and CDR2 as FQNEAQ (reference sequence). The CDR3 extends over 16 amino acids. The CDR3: CASSPGASLAHETQYF. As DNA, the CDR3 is TGTGCCAGCAGCCCGGGCGCTAGTCTAGCCCACGAGACCCAGTACTTC.

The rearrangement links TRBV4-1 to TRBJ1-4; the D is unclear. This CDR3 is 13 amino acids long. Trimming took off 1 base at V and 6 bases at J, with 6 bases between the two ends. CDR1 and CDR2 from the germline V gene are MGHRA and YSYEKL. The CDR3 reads CASSQAADEKLFF. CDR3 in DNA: TGCGCCAGCAGCCAAGCGGCGGATGAAAAACTGTTTTTT.

CDR3 DNA: TGTGCCAGCAGTGAGGACAGAAACAATGAGCAGTTCTTC. It is translated as CASSEDRNNEQFF. V usage is TRBV2 and J usage is TRBJ2-1, with D tentatively TRBD1 (6 bases). Trimming took 3 bases from V and 5 from J, leaving 8 bases between them. The germline gives CDR1 SNHLY, CDR2 FYNNEI. The CDR3 runs 13 residues.

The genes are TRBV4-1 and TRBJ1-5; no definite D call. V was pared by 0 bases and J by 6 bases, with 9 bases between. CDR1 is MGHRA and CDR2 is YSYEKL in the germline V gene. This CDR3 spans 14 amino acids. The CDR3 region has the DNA TGCGCCAGCAGCCAAGATTGGTTGGCTCAGCCCCAGCATTTT. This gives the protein CASSQDWLAQPQHF.

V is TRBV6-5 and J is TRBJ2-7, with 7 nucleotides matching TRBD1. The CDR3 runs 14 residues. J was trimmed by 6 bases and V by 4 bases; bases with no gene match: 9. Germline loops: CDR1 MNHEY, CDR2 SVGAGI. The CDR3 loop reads CASSLGGVVGEQYF. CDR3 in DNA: TGTGCCAGCAGTTTAGGGGGCGTAGTAGGCGAGCAGTACTTC.

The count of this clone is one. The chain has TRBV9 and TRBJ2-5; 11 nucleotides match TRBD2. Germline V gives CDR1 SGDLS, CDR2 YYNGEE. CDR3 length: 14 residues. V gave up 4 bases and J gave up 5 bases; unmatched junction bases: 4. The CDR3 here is CASSPGTSGETQYF. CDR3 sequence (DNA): TGTGCCAGCAGCCCCGGGACTAGCGGCGAGACCCAGTACTTC.

This chain's CDR3 is CASSYPRGAYNSPLHF. For the CDR3, the DNA is TGTGCCAGCAGTTACCCCAGGGGGGCCTATAATTCACCCCTCCACTTT. The chain carries TRBV6-5 and TRBJ1-6; TRBD1 agrees at 7 bases. Trimming at V came to 2 bases and at J to 2 bases, leaving 3 bases not matched to a gene. Germline CDR1 and CDR2: MNHEY and SVGAGI. This CDR3 is 16 amino acids long.

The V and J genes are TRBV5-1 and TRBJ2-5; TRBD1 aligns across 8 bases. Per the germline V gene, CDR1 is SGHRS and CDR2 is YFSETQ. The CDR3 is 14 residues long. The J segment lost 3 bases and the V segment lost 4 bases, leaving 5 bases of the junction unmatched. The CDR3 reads CASSANRGKETQYF. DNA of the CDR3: TGCGCCAGCAGCGCCAACAGGGGGAAAGAGACCCAGTACTTC.

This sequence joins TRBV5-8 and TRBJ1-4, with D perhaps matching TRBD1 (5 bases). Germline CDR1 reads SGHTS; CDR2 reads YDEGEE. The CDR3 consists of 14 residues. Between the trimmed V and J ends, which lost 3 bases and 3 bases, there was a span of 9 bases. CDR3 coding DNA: TGTGCCAGCAGCTCCGGGACTTCTAATGAAAAACTGTTTTTT. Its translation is CASSSGTSNEKLFF.

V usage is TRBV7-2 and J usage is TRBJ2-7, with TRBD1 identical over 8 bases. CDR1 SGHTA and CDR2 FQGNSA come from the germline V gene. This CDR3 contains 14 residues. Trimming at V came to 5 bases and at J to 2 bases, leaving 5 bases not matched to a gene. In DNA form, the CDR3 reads TGTGCCAGCAGCCCGGACAGGGCGCCCTACGAGCAGTACTTC. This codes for CASSPDRAPYEQYF.

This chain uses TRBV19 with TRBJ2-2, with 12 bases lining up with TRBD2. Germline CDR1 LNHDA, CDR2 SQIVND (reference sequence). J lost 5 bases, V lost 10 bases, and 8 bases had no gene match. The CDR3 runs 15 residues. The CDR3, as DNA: TGTGCCACCGCGGGACTAGCGGGTGGAACCGGGGAGCTGTTTTTT. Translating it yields CATAGLAGGTGELFF.

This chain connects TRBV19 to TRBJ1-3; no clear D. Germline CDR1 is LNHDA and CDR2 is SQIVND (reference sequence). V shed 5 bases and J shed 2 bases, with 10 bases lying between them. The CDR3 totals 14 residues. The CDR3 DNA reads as TGTGCCAGTAGTCCGGGTCGCACTGGAAACACCATATATTTT. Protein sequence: CASSPGRTGNTIYF.

The CDR3, as DNA: TGTGCCTGGAGTCGAGGGGGGGGGTCTCATCGCTACACCTTC. This encodes CAWSRGGGSHRYTF. The V gene is TRBV30, the J gene TRBJ1-2, with D possibly being TRBD1 (6 bases). The V gene's germline CDR1 is GTSNPN and CDR2 SVGIG (reference sequence). V gave up 2 bases and J gave up 9 bases, with 19 bases separating them. The CDR3 has 14 residues. The variable domain in full, with the rest retrieved from reference TRBV30 and TRBJ1-2, is SQTIHQWPATLVQPVGSPLSLECTVEGTSNPNLYWYRQAAGRGLQLLFYSVGIGQISSEVPQNLSASRPQDRQFILSSKKLLLSDSGFYLCAWSRGGGSHRYTFGSGTRLTVV.

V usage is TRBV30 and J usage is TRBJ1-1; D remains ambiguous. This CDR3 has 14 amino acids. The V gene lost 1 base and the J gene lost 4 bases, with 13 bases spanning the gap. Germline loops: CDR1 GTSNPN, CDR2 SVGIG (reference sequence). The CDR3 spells CAWSGGGGGTEAFF. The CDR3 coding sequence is TGTGCCTGGAGTGGCGGTGGCGGTGGCACTGAAGCTTTCTTT.

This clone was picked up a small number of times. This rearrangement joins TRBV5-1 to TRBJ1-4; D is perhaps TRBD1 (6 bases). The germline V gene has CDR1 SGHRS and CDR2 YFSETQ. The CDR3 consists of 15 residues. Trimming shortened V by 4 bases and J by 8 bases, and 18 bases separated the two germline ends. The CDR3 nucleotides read TGCGCCAGCAGCCTCACAGGGTTGGGGTGGGAAAAACTGTTTTTT. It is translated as CASSLTGLGWEKLFF.

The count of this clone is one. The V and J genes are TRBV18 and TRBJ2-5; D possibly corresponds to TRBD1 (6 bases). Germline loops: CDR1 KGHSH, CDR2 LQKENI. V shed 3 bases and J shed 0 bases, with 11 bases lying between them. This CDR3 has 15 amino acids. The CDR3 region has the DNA TGTGCCAGCTCACCGCTCAGGGGCAACCAAGAGACCCAGTACTTC. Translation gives CASSPLRGNQETQYF.

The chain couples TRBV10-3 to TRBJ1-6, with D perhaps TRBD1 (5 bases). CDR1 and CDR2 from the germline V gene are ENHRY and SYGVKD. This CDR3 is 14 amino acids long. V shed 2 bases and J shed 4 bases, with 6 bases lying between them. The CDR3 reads CAISEQGYNSPLHF. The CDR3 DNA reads TGTGCCATCAGTGAGCAGGGATATAATTCACCCCTCCACTTT.